Described below is a single TCR beta chain sequence and its context. Antigen: not known. This sample was included in a study of cytomegalovirus exposure and HLA in healthy donors. The study's findings and limits: Later analysis demonstrated an association between a missense DCLRE1C variant and TCR beta V- and J-gene trimming.

Germline CDR1 SNHLY, CDR2 FYNNEI. The CDR3 is 14 residues long. V shed 6 bases and J 3 bases; nucleotides not matched to a gene: 7. PCR involved 60 Vbeta and 13 Jbeta primers. Per the original methods: Later, about 80 million unique TCR beta chains were counted in an analysis, and around 11 million of them were shared. Generated by immunoSEQ multiplex PCR, the TCRdb table keeps only in-frame clones and is missing some. V, J and clone size reflect that table, while D and trimming were determined from the DNA. Of some 140,000 clones detected, approximately 74% appear once; the ten largest clones hold approximately 2.3%.

The rearrangement joins TRBV2 to TRBJ1-2, with 7 bases fitting TRBD1. Sequencing input: PBMCs. This receptor was taken from a man aged 25-45 years in good health and CMV-seronegative. The CDR3 bases are TGTGCCAGCAGCAGGGACAGCCCACACTATGGCTACACCTTC. Translated, it gives CASSRDSPHYGYTF.